Shown below are 6 T cell receptor beta chains from a single sample sequenced in a study of T cells in tumors after PD-1 blockade. Clones were read by immunoSEQ multiplex PCR, and TCRdb kept only the in-frame ones, dropping some. Among fewer than 7,000 clones, around 68% were seen once, and the ten largest hold approximately 5%. The source was tumor tissue, collected before anti-PD-1 treatment. The receptors here all came from a human donor with basal cell carcinoma.

The gene calls are TRBV15 and TRBJ2-2; weak D call: TRBD2 (5 bases). Germline V gives CDR1 LNHNV, CDR2 YYDKDF (reference sequence). The CDR3 totals 17 residues. Trimming removed 5 bases from V and 1 base from J, with 17 bases in between. DNA of the CDR3: TGTGCCACCAGCCTTATGAGGCGGGCGGAGAACACCGGGGAGCTGTTTTTT. The encoded protein is CATSLMRRAENTGELFF.

The J gene is TRBJ2-7, the V gene TRBV7-8; 7 positions match TRBD1. Germline CDR1 and CDR2: SGHVS and FQNEAQ. The length of the CDR3 is 15 residues. V shed 0 bases and J 3 bases; nucleotides not matched to a gene: 5. The CDR3 nucleotides read TGTGCCAGCAGCTTAGCCACAGGGGCGCGCTACGAGCAGTACTTC. This translates into CASSLATGARYEQYF.

The chain joins TRBV6-6 to TRBJ2-7; TRBD1 is a possible D gene (6 bases). CDR1 and CDR2 (germline): MNHNY, SVGAGI (reference sequence). V dropped 5 bases and J dropped 6 bases, with 14 bases sitting between them. The CDR3 has 13 amino acids. The CDR3 spells CASSQNDRSEQYF. The DNA of the CDR3 is TGTGCCAGCAGTCAAAACGACAGGAGCGAGCAGTACTTC.

The chain recombines TRBV6-2 or TRBV6-3 with TRBJ1-5; no clear D. Germline lookup yields CDR1 MNHEY and CDR2 SVGEGT. The CDR3 spans 11 residues. Trimming took 2 bases from V and 6 from J, leaving 2 bases between them. CDR3 nucleotides: TGTGCCAGCAGTTACCCTCAGCCCCAGCATTTT. Translation gives CASSYPQPQHF.

The chain combines TRBV6-1 with TRBJ2-5; D may be TRBD2 (7 bases). This CDR3 has 17 residues. Germline V lookup: CDR1 MNHNS, CDR2 SASEGT. V was clipped by 2 bases and J by 5 bases, with 21 bases between them. CDR3 bases: TGTGCCAGCAGTGAAAGGGGCTCCGGGGGGCCTCGGGAGACCCAGTACTTC. Amino acid sequence: CASSERGSGGPRETQYF.

This clone has just a few counts. The genes are TRBV9 and TRBJ2-7, with TRBD1 matching 8 bases. The germline V gene encodes CDR1 SGDLS and CDR2 YYNGEE. The trim removed 6 bases at V and 6 bases at J, leaving 11 bases unmatched. CDR3 length: 14 amino acids. CDR3 region: CASTNRDRSVEQYF. The DNA of the CDR3 is TGTGCCAGCACAAATAGGGACAGGTCGGTCGAGCAGTACTTC.